This T cell receptor beta chain comes out of a study of response to subunit inactivated influenza vaccine. Study conclusions and caveats: Authors suggested seasonal influenza vaccinations each recruit few new T cells.

TCRdb used MiXCR to reprocess the RT-PCR reads, holding one entry per CDR3 protein. Among about 700,000 distinct CDR3 sequences listed, about 14% were seen once. V was pared by 8 bases and J by 4 bases, with 17 bases between. This CDR3 is built from 13 residues. CDR1 is SQVTM, CDR2 ANQGSEA, per germline. This clonotype came up a few times. Its target is unknown. The J gene is TRBJ1-1, the V gene TRBV29-1; D remains ambiguous. The TCR sequence derives from a man aged 45-65 years who received an inactivated influenza vaccine. The source material was PBMCs from blood, sampled less than 15 days before vaccination. As DNA, the CDR3 is TGCAGCCCCGTGGGTCCTCTGGGCACTGAAGCTTTCTTT. As protein: CSPVGPLGTEAFF.